Each of the 2 T cell receptor beta chains below was sequenced from the same sample in a study of blood T cell repertoires in COVID-19. Produced via immunoSEQ multiplex PCR; TCRdb's table is partial and in-frame only. The repertoire holds under 200,000 clones, with more than 60% as singletons. Sequenced input: peripheral blood. The receptors originated from a man in his 70s with acute or convalescent COVID-19.

Regarding this clone: Other nucleotide sequences in the sample specify the same CDR3. The rearrangement uses TRBV6-5 and TRBJ1-5; 12 nucleotides align to TRBD1. Germline assignment: CDR1 MNHEY and CDR2 SVGAGI. V was clipped by 2 bases and J by 5 bases; unmatched bases: 1. There are 15 residues in the CDR3. This CDR3 is CASSYGTGGDQPQHF. CDR3 bases: TGTGCCAGCAGTTACGGGACAGGGGGCGATCAGCCCCAGCATTTT.

The rearrangement joins TRBV24-1 to TRBJ1-2, with TRBD1 identical over 10 bases. The CDR3 is 14 amino acids. With V trimmed by 6 bases and J by 6 bases, 6 bases remained unmatched. Germline V CDR1 and CDR2: KGHDR, SFDVKD. The CDR3: CATSRGQGGDGYTF. As DNA, the CDR3 is TGTGCCACCAGTCGCGGACAGGGGGGTGATGGCTACACCTTC.